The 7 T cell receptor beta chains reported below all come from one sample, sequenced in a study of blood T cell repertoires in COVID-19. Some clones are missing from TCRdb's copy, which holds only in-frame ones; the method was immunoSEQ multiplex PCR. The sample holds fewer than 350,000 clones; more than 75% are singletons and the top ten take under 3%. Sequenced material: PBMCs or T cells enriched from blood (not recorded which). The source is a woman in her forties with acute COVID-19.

The CDR3 DNA follows: TGTGCCAGCAGTACCGGGACTAGCGGGGTCTATGAGCAGTTCTTC. Its translation is CASSTGTSGVYEQFF. The rearrangement links TRBV7-2 to TRBJ2-1; 13 bases align to TRBD2. Germline trimming cut 6 bases from V and 8 bases from J; bases unmatched to any gene: 7. The CDR3 is 15 residues long. Germline V gives CDR1 SGHTA, CDR2 FQGNSA.

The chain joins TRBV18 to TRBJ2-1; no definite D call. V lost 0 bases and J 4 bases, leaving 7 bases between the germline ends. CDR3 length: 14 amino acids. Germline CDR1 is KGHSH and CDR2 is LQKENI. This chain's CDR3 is CASSPPTTYNEQFF. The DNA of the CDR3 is TGTGCCAGCTCACCACCAACTACTTACAATGAGCAGTTCTTC.

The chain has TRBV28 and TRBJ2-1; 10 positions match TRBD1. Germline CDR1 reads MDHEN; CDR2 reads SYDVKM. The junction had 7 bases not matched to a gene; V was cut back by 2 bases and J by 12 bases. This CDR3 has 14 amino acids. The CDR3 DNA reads TGTGCCAGCAGTTTAGGGACAGGGGCGCACGGGCAGTTCTTC. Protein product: CASSLGTGAHGQFF.

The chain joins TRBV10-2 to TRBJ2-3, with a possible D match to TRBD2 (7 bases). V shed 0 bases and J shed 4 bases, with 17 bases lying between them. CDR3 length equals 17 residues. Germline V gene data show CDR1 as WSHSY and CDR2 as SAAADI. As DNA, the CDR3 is TGCGCCAGCAGTGAGTCCAACTTAGGGGGGGCCGCAGATACGCAGTATTTT. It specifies CASSESNLGGAADTQYF.

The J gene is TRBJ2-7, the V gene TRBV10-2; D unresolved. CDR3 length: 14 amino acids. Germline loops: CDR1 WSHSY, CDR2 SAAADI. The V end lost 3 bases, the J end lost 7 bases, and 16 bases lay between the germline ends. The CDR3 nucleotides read TGCGCCAGCAGTGAAGTAGTCTCCTTCGGGGAGCAGTACTTC. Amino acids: CASSEVVSFGEQYF.

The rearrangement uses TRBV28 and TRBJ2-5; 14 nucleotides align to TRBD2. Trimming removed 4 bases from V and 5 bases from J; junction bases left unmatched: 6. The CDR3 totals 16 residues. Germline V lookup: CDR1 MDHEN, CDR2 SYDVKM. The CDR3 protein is CASSSGLAGGQETQYF. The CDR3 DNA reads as TGTGCCAGCAGTTCCGGACTAGCGGGGGGTCAGGAGACCCAGTACTTC.

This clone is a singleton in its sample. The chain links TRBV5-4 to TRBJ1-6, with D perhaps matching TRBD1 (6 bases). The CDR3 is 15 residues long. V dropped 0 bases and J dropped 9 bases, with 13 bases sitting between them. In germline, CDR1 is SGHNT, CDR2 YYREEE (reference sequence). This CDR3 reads CASSLALGAASPLHF. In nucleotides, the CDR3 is TGTGCCAGCAGCTTGGCCCTGGGGGCGGCTTCACCCCTCCACTTT.